The 14 T cell receptor beta chains in this list originate from one sample, sequenced in a study of T cell repertoires in cytomegalovirus infection. TCRdb re-called the reads with MiXCR, one entry per CDR3 protein. The profile shows 200,000 or so distinct CDR3 sequences, roughly 19% of them singletons. Input material: PBMCs. These receptors were obtained from a human donor in good health (CMV status not recorded). Some clones in this sample may be carry-over from other donors' samples.

The V gene is TRBV29-1, the J gene TRBJ2-5; D is ambiguous. Trimming cost V 6 bases and J 3 bases, with 11 bases left between them. CDR3 size: 12 residues. Per the germline V gene, CDR1 is SQVTM and CDR2 is ANQGSEA. The CDR3 nucleotides read TGCAGCGTCCGACTGGCCGAAGAGACCCAGTACTTC. It translates to CSVRLAEETQYF.

The chain joins TRBV5-1 to TRBJ1-1; D is possibly TRBD1 (5 bases). Germline V gene data show CDR1 as SGHRS and CDR2 as YFSETQ. The CDR3 is 13 amino acids. V was cut by 4 bases and J by 4 bases, with 11 bases left in between. The CDR3: CASSRGTGTEAFF. The CDR3 DNA is TGCGCCAGCAGCCGGGGGACGGGCACTGAAGCTTTCTTT.

In this sample, this clonotype turned up a few times. The rearrangement joins TRBV11-2 to TRBJ1-6; 8 positions agree with TRBD1. The germline CDR1 and CDR2 sequences are SGHAT and FQNNGV. Trimming removed 5 bases from V and 0 bases from J; junction bases left unmatched: 9. This CDR3 spans 18 amino acids. The CDR3: CASSRKTGVSSYNSPLHF. The CDR3 coding sequence is TGTGCCAGCAGCAGAAAGACAGGGGTCAGCTCCTATAATTCACCCCTCCACTTT.

As to this clonotype: This clone may be a read error of a much larger clone one base away. V usage is TRBV12-5 and J usage is TRBJ1-3; D ambiguous. The CDR3 spans 20 residues. Germline V lookup: CDR1 LGHNT, CDR2 FRNRAP. In DNA form, the CDR3 reads TGTGCTAGTGGTTTCTTGCTCCGGACGGGTGGAGGTAGCGCTGGATACACCATATATTTT. Translating it yields CASGFLLRTGGGSAGYTIYF.

The chain carries TRBV20-1 and TRBJ1-5, with D possibly TRBD1 on 6 matching bases. Trimming removed 6 bases at V and 6 bases at J, with 15 bases between. The CDR3 contains 13 residues. CDR1 and CDR2 from the germline V gene are DFQATT and SNEGSKA (reference sequence). The CDR3 nucleotides are TGCAGTGCGAATACAGGGTCGGGTCAGCCCCAGCATTTT. Translating gives CSANTGSGQPQHF.

This chain connects TRBV7-2 to TRBJ2-7; D possibly corresponds to TRBD1 (5 bases). The CDR3 loop spans 12 amino acids. Trimming removed 4 bases at V and 4 bases at J, with 8 bases between. Germline CDR1 is SGHTA and CDR2 is FQGNSA. CDR3 loop: CASSSDRYEQYF. The CDR3 bases are TGTGCCAGCAGCTCCGACAGATACGAGCAGTACTTC.

This clonotype was picked up a small number of times. This chain uses TRBV12-3 or TRBV12-4 with TRBJ2-7, with D unclear. The CDR3 spans 13 residues. Trimming took 5 bases from V and 2 from J, leaving 10 bases between them. DNA for the CDR3: TGTGCCAGCAGTAATAGGGTTCCCTACGAGCAGTACTTC. It encodes CASSNRVPYEQYF.

This clonotype was recorded many times. J is TRBJ2-7 and V is TRBV7-8; D is perhaps TRBD1 (5 bases). V dropped 1 base and J dropped 0 bases, with 10 bases sitting between them. This CDR3 contains 15 residues. The germline V gene encodes CDR1 SGHVS and CDR2 FQNEAQ. The CDR3, as DNA: TGTGCCAGCAGCTTAGGAAATGGGGCCTCCTACGAGCAGTACTTC. This codes for CASSLGNGASYEQYF.

In its sample, this clonotype was seen a few times. The chain recombines TRBV28 with TRBJ1-5; D possibly corresponds to TRBD1 (5 bases). Trimming shortened V by 5 bases and J by 0 bases, and 11 bases separated the two germline ends. The CDR3 is 15 amino acids. CDR1 and CDR2 from the germline V gene are MDHEN and SYDVKM. The CDR3 nucleotides are TGTGCCAGCAGTCGAAACAGGCATAGCAATCAGCCCCAGCATTTT. It encodes CASSRNRHSNQPQHF.

This clonotype occurred a few times. The chain has TRBV20-1 and TRBJ2-7, with 8 bases identical to TRBD2. This CDR3 has 19 amino acids. Germline V gene sequence: CDR1 DFQATT, CDR2 SNEGSKA (reference sequence). V lost 1 base, J lost 0 bases, and 17 bases stayed unmatched. In DNA form, the CDR3 reads TGCAGTGCTAGAGGTTTGCCGGGGGGCGTAGCGGGGAGCTCCTACGAGCAGTACTTC. This gives the protein CSARGLPGGVAGSSYEQYF.

This clonotype was seen a handful of times. V usage is TRBV10-3 and J usage is TRBJ2-3; 7 positions agree with TRBD1. Germline values: CDR1 ENHRY, CDR2 SYGVKD. The CDR3 spans 15 residues. Unmatched junction bases numbered 7, after V lost 3 bases and J lost 4 bases. The CDR3 coding sequence is TGTGCCATCAGTGATCGGCTGACAGGGTCAGATACGCAGTATTTT. Translated: CAISDRLTGSDTQYF.

This clonotype was seen many times. This chain links TRBV12-3 or TRBV12-4 with TRBJ2-1; D uncertain. Trimming took 6 bases from V and 0 from J, leaving 12 bases between them. This CDR3 contains 15 residues. CDR3 nucleotides: TGTGCCAGCAGGCGCGCGGATAGCTCCTACAATGAGCAGTTCTTC. It yields the protein CASRRADSSYNEQFF.

This clonotype occurred a few times. The rearrangement links TRBV7-7 to TRBJ1-1; D might be TRBD1 (5 bases). Germline V gene sequence: CDR1 SSHAT, CDR2 FNYEAQ (reference sequence). V gave up 5 bases and J gave up 0 bases, with 13 bases separating them. The CDR3 length is 15 residues. The CDR3 protein is CASSEFTGMNTEAFF. The CDR3 nucleotides read TGTGCCAGCAGCGAATTTACAGGAATGAACACTGAAGCTTTCTTT.

The chain has TRBV11-3 and TRBJ2-1, with D possibly matching TRBD1 (5 bases). V dropped 6 bases and J dropped 5 bases, with 8 bases sitting between them. Per the germline V gene, CDR1 is SGHNT and CDR2 is YENEEA. The CDR3 is 12 residues long. The CDR3 spells CASSLDNNEQFF. CDR3 bases: TGTGCCAGCAGTTTGGACAACAATGAGCAGTTCTTC. The full variable domain, rest sourced from reference TRBV11-3 and TRBJ2-1, is EAGVVQSPRYKIIEKKQPVAFWCNPISGHNTLYWYLQNLGQGPELLIRYENEEAVDDSQLPKDRFSAERLKGVDSTLKIQPAELGDSAVYLCASSLDNNEQFFGPGTRLTVL.